This TCR beta chain was recovered during a study of T cell responses to AZD1222 COVID-19 vaccine. This CDR3 has 13 amino acids. J gave up 4 bases and V 10 bases, and 6 bases lay outside the gene matches. Germline CDR1 is MNHEY and CDR2 is SVGAGI. Some clones are missing from TCRdb's copy, which holds only in-frame ones; the method was immunoSEQ multiplex PCR. The sample includes around 170,000 clones, less than 95% of them seen just once. The source is an adult in good health. Sequenced here: peripheral blood, sampled on day 0 of AZD1222 vaccination. The J gene is TRBJ1-2, the V gene TRBV6-5; TRBD1 aligns across 10 bases. This CDR3 is CATRQGAGYGYTF. The CDR3, as DNA: TGTGCCACGAGACAGGGGGCGGGCTATGGCTACACCTTC.